The 11 T cell receptor beta chains listed next were all sequenced from one sample in a study of blood T cell repertoires in COVID-19. Sequencing used immunoSEQ multiplex PCR; TCRdb keeps in-frame clones, though not all of them. This table holds 100,000 or so clones, around nine tenths found once. The sequenced sample consisted of peripheral blood. These receptors came from a man between 65 and 79 years old with acute or convalescent COVID-19.

This chain links TRBV11-2 with TRBJ1-2; D perhaps matches TRBD1 (6 bases). This CDR3 is 13 amino acids long. Germline V gene sequence: CDR1 SGHAT, CDR2 FQNNGV. The V gene lost 5 bases and the J gene lost 1 base, with 8 bases spanning the gap. CDR3 in DNA: TGTGCCAGCAGCCCGGACAGTAACTATGGCTACACCTTC. This gives the protein CASSPDSNYGYTF.

The chain carries TRBV3-1 (or the pseudogene TRBV3-2) and TRBJ1-3; D remains unclear. Germline V gene sequence: CDR1 LGHDT, CDR2 YNNKEL (reference sequence). Trimming stripped 1 base from V and 4 bases from J, with 8 bases between. This CDR3 comprises 14 residues. In DNA form, the CDR3 reads TGTGCCAGCAGCCAAGGGGGAGGGGGAAACACCATATATTTT. Translation: CASSQGGGGNTIYF.

The chain employs TRBV2 and TRBJ1-3; possible D gene TRBD1, 5 bases. Trimming shortened V by 5 bases and J by 0 bases, and 14 bases separated the two germline ends. Germline-derived CDR1 and CDR2 are SNHLY and FYNNEI. The CDR3 contains 16 residues. CDR3 region: CASSRQGKHSGNTIYF. CDR3 nucleotides: TGTGCCAGCAGTAGGCAGGGAAAGCACTCTGGAAACACCATATATTTT.

The V and J genes are TRBV20-1 and TRBJ1-1, with D unclear. This CDR3 has 11 amino acids. V shed 5 bases and J shed 7 bases, with 11 bases lying between them. Germline CDR1 is DFQATT and CDR2 is SNEGSKA (reference sequence). Here the CDR3 reads CSAPQAIEAFF. Written as DNA, the CDR3 is TGCAGTGCTCCCCAGGCTATTGAAGCTTTCTTT.

This chain uses TRBV7-8 with TRBJ1-5; no definite D call. The CDR3 loop spans 19 amino acids. From germline, CDR1 is SGHVS and CDR2 FQNEAQ. V lost 3 bases and J 0 bases, leaving 21 bases between the germline ends. The CDR3 region is CASSLLAARSGYSNQPQHF. The CDR3 DNA is TGTGCCAGCAGCTTGTTGGCCGCCCGGTCGGGTTATAGCAATCAGCCCCAGCATTTT.

V is TRBV7-2 and J is TRBJ2-7; 8 positions match TRBD2. Germline values: CDR1 SGHTA, CDR2 FQGNSA. The length of the CDR3 is 15 residues. Trimming took 2 bases from V and 4 from J; bases not matched to a gene: 7. The CDR3 reads CASSLHGGAAYEQYF. The DNA of the CDR3 is TGTGCCAGCAGCTTACACGGGGGGGCGGCTTACGAGCAGTACTTC. Together with reference TRBV7-2 and TRBJ2-7, the CDR3 gives the full variable domain: GAGVSQSPSNKVTEKGKDVELRCDPISGHTALYWYRQSLGQGLEFLIYFQGNSAPDKSGLPSDRFSAERTGGSVSTLTIQRTQQEDSAVYLCASSLHGGAAYEQYFGPGTRLTVT.

V gene TRBV6-5 combines with J gene TRBJ2-3; 9 positions match TRBD1. CDR1 and CDR2 from the germline V gene are MNHEY and SVGAGI. Trimming took 8 bases from V and 3 from J; bases not matched to a gene: 3. CDR3 length: 13 residues. CDR3 bases: TGTGCCAGCCGGGACAGGGTTACAGATACGCAGTATTTT. Its translation: CASRDRVTDTQYF.

This clone is a singleton in its sample. This sequence joins TRBV18 and TRBJ2-1; TRBD2 is a possible D gene (5 bases). There are 12 residues in the CDR3. V was clipped by 1 base and J by 8 bases, with 6 bases between them. Germline CDR1 and CDR2: KGHSH and LQKENI. For the CDR3, the DNA is TGTGCCAGCTCACCACTGGGAGATGAGCAGTTCTTC. Protein product: CASSPLGDEQFF.

V usage is TRBV6-5 and J usage is TRBJ1-2; D is unresolved. Per the germline V gene, CDR1 is MNHEY and CDR2 is SVGAGI. The ends were cut back, 8 bases at V and 4 bases at J, with 11 bases in the middle. This CDR3 has 12 amino acids. The CDR3 nucleotides are TGTGCCAGCCGCGGGGTTGCCTATGGCTACACCTTC. The encoded protein is CASRGVAYGYTF.

The chain recombines TRBV4-1 with TRBJ1-3; D remains unclear. CDR1 MGHRA and CDR2 YSYEKL come from the germline V gene. This CDR3 region has 16 residues. The V end was cut by 3 bases, the J end by 0 bases, with 12 bases between. This CDR3 reads CASSQGRAHSGNTIYF. The CDR3 DNA reads as TGCGCCAGCAGCCAGGGGAGGGCCCACTCTGGAAACACCATATATTTT.

This clone came up a few times. The chain links TRBV4-3 to TRBJ1-5; tentatively, D is TRBD1 (5 bases). From germline, CDR1 is LGHNA and CDR2 YSLEER. The CDR3 runs to 15 residues. V lost 0 bases, J lost 4 bases, and 10 bases lay in between. CDR3 amino acids: CASSQDSAGNQPQHF. The CDR3 DNA reads TGCGCCAGCAGCCAAGATTCGGCAGGGAATCAGCCCCAGCATTTT.